The clone carrying this TCR beta chain came up many times. As yet, its antigen is unknown. This specimen comes from a study of T-cell reconstitution after alpha-beta-depleted transplantation in children. Whole-study findings and limits: About two months after transplant, alpha-beta T cells reportedly came from several hundred expanded graft clones. A year post-transplant, T-cell counts and diversity derived mostly from newly produced T cells.

A TCRbeta library incorporating unique molecular identifiers was prepared. TCRdb re-called the PCR reads through MiXCR, storing one row per CDR3 protein. The sample holds 280,000 or so distinct CDR3 sequences; 11% are singletons and the top ten take about a quarter. CDR1 DFQATT and CDR2 SNEGSKA come from the germline V gene (reference sequence). Trimming took 0 bases from V and 7 from J; bases not matched to a gene: 16. CDR3 length: 18 amino acids. The rearrangement uses TRBV20-1 and TRBJ2-1; 9 bases line up with TRBD1. The receptor was isolated from a male patient under 10 years old who had a stem cell transplant for chronic granulomatous disease, so the T cells may come from the graft donor. The specimen was peripheral blood, collected 180 days after TCRalphabeta/CD19-depleted stem cell transplant. The CDR3 bases are TGCAGTGCTAGAGATCGGGGAACAGGGGGCGAGTTAGGGAATGAGCAGTTCTTC. It is translated as CSARDRGTGGELGNEQFF.